Shown below are 3 T cell receptor beta chains from a single sample sequenced in a study of T cell responses to AZD1222 COVID-19 vaccine. Using immunoSEQ multiplex PCR, the repertoire was profiled, and TCRdb retains in-frame clones only, with some absent. Of more than 95,000 clones in the sample, over 75% were seen once. Source: peripheral blood, taken on day 0 of AZD1222 vaccination. These receptor sequences come from an adult in good health.

This chain joins TRBV28 and TRBJ1-3; D is unclear. The CDR3 has 15 amino acids. The germline V gene has CDR1 MDHEN and CDR2 SYDVKM. V was shortened by 3 bases and J by 4 bases, with 13 bases between the two germline ends. The CDR3: CASSLGRTDGNTIYF. For the CDR3, the DNA is TGTGCCAGCAGTTTGGGTCGGACTGACGGAAACACCATATATTTT.

The chain joins TRBV10-3 to TRBJ2-7; D tentatively fits TRBD1 or TRBD2 (6 bases each). Germline assignment: CDR1 ENHRY and CDR2 SYGVKD. Trimming cost V 3 bases and J 1 base, with 16 bases left between them. CDR3 length equals 16 residues. CDR3 sequence (DNA): TGTGCCATCAGTGAAGGGGGGCTTCGCCTTTCCTACGAGCAGTACTTC. It translates to CAISEGGLRLSYEQYF.

The gene calls are TRBV12-3 or TRBV12-4 and TRBJ2-7; maybe TRBD1 (6 bases). With 3 bases removed from V and 7 bases from J, the gap between germline ends came to 10 bases. The CDR3 runs to 12 residues. The DNA for the CDR3 is TGTGCCAGCAGTTTCGGACAGTTGGAGCAGTACTTC. It translates to CASSFGQLEQYF.